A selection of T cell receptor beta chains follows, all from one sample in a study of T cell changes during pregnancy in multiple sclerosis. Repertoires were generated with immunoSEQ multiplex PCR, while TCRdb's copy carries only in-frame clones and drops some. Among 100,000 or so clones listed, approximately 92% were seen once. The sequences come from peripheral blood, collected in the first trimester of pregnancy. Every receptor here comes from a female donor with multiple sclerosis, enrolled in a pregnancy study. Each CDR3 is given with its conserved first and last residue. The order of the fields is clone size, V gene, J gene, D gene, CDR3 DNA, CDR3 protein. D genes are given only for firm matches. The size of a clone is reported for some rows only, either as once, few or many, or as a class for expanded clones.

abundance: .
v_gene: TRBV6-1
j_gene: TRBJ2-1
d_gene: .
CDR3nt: TGTGCCAGCAGTGAGGAGATAAGCTACAATGAGCAGTTCTTC
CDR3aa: CASSEEISYNEQFF

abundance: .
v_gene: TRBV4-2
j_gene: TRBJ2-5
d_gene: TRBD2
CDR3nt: TGTGCCAGCAGCCAAGGACTAGCGGGGGACGATGATCTAGCGTACCAAGAGACCCAGTACTTC
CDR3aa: CASSQGLAGDDDLAYQETQYF

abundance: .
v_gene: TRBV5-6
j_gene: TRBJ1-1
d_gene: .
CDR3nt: TGTGCCAGCAGCTCCGGAGTGGACAGCCAAGGCACTGAAGCTTTCTTT
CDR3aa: CASSSGVDSQGTEAFF

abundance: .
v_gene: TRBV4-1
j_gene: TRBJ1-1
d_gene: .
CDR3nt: TGCGCCAGCAGCCAAGAGGGGTTTCGGGGTTCGACTGCGGCTTTCTTT
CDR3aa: CASSQEGFRGSTAAFF

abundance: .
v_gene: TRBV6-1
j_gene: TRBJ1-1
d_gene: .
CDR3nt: TGTGCCAGCGGTCGATCGGCAGGGCAAGCTTTCTTT
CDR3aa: CASGRSAGQAFF

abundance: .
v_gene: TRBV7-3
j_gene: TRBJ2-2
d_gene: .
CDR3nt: TGTGCCAGCAGCTTTTCCACTCTAGTAAACACCGGGGAGCTGTTTTTT
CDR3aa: CASSFSTLVNTGELFF

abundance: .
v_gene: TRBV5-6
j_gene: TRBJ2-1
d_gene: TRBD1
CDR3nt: TGTGCCAGCACCCCCGGGACAGCCTACAATGAGCAGTTCTTC
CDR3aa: CASTPGTAYNEQFF

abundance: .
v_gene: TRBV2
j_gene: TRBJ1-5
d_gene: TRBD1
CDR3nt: TGTGCCAGCAGCGCGGACAGGGTCGGAAATCAGCCCCAGCATTTT
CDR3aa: CASSADRVGNQPQHF

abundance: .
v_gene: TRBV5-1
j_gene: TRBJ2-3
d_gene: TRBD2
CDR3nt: TGCGCCAGCAGCTGGGACTACACAGATACGCAGTATTTT
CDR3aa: CASSWDYTDTQYF

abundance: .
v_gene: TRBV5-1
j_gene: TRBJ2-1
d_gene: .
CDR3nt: TGCGCCAGCAGCTTGGAGAGGAAGACTTACAATGAGCAGTTCTTC
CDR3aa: CASSLERKTYNEQFF

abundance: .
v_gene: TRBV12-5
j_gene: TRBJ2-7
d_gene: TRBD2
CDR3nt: TGTGCTAGTGGTTTGGAAAGCGGGGGGCGACACGAGCAGTACTTC
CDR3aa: CASGLESGGRHEQYF

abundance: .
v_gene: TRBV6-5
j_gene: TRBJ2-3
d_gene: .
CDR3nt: TGTGCCAGCAGTTACGCGGGTGAAGCATATTTT
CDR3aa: CASSYAGEAYF

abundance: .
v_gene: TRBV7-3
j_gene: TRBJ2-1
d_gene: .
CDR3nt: TGTGCCAGCAGCTTAGACTTAGCTCTCTCCTACAATGAGCAGTTCTTC
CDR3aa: CASSLDLALSYNEQFF

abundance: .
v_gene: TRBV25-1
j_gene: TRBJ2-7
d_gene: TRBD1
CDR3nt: TGTGCCAGCAGTGTAGGGACAGCTCGGTCCGAGCAGTACTTC
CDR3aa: CASSVGTARSEQYF

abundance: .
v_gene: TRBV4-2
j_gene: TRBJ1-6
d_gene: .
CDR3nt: TGTGCCAGCAGCAGCCGTATAGTACAATTTCAGGATTCACCCCTCCACTTT
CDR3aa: CASSSRIVQFQDSPLHF

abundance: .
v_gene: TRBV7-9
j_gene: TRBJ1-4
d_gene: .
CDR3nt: TGTGCCAGCAGCCCCTCCGGGGGGGAAAAACTGTTTTTT
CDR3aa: CASSPSGGEKLFF

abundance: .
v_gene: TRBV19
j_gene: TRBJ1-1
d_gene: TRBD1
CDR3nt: TGTGCCAGTAGCCTCATCCCGGGACAGGGGATGGCTGAAGCTTTCTTT
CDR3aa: CASSLIPGQGMAEAFF

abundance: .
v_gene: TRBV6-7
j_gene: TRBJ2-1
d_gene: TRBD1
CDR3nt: TGTGCCAGCAGCTGGAGACAGGGGTCCTACAATGAGCAGTTCTTC
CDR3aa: CASSWRQGSYNEQFF

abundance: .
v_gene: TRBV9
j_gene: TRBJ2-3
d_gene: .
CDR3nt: TGTGCCAGCAGCGTAGCGAGGGCCAGCACAGATACGCAGTATTTT
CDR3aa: CASSVARASTDTQYF

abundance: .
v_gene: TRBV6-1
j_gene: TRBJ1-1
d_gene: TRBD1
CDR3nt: TGTGCCAGCAGTGCAGCCGACAGGGGCCTGAACACTGAAGCTTTCTTT
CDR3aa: CASSAADRGLNTEAFF

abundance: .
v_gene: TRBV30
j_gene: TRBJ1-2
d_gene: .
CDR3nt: TGTGCCTGGACCTTATTATATGGCTACACCTTC
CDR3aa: CAWTLLYGYTF

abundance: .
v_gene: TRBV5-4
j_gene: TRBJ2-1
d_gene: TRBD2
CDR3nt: TGTGCCAGCAGTACCGGGACTAGCGGGGGTTTTGAGCAGTTCTTC
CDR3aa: CASSTGTSGGFEQFF

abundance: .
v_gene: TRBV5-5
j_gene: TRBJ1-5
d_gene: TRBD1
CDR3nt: TGTGCCAGCAGCCAAGACAGGGATGGTCAGCCCCAGCATTTT
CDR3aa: CASSQDRDGQPQHF

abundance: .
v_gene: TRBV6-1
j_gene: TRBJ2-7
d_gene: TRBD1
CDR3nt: TGTGCCAGCCCGGGCAGGGGGATTTCCTACGAGCAGTACTTC
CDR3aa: CASPGRGISYEQYF

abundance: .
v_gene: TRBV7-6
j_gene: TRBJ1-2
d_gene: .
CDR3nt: TGTGCCAGCAGCCGCGGCCAACAGCGGGATGGCTACACCTTC
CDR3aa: CASSRGQQRDGYTF

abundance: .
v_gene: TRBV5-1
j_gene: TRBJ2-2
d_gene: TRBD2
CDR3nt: TGCGCCAGTTCCGGGGGGGCCACCGGGGAGCTGTTTTTT
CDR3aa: CASSGGATGELFF

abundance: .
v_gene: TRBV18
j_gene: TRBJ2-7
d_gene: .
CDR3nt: TGTGCCAGCTCACCGAACCCAGGGTCCGAGCAGTACTTC
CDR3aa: CASSPNPGSEQYF

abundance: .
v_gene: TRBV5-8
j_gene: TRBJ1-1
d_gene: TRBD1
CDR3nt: TGTGCCAGCAGCTGGACAGGGGGGATTTTTTCTGAAGCTTTCTTT
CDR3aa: CASSWTGGIFSEAFF

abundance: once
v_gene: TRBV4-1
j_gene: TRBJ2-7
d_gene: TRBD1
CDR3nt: TGCGCCAGCAGCCAAGTTCTGGACAGGAGCCCCTACGAGCAGTACTTC
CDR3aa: CASSQVLDRSPYEQYF

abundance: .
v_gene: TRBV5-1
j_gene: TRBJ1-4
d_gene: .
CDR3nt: TGCGCCAGCAGAATTGGGCCCGCTAATGAAAAACTGTTTTTT
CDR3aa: CASRIGPANEKLFF

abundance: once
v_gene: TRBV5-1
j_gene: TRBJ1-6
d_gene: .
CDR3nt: TGCGCCAGCAGCTACGGGGGTGACCGTAATTCACCCCTCCACTTT
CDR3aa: CASSYGGDRNSPLHF

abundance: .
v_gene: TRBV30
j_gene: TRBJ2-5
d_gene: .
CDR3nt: TGTGCCTGGGGCGGCGCGACCCAGTACTTC
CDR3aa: CAWGGATQYF

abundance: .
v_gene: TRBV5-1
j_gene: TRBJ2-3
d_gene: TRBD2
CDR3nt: TGCGCCAGCAGCTTTAGGACTAGCGGGGGAGCTAGCACAGATACGCAGTATTTT
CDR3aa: CASSFRTSGGASTDTQYF

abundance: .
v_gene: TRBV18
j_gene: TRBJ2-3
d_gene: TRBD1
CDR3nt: TGTGCCAGCTCACCATTGACAGGGACAAGCACAGATACGCAGTATTTT
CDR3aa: CASSPLTGTSTDTQYF

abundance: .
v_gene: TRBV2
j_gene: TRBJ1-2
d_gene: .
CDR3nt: TGTGCCAGCAGTGATGACTTATATGGCTTTTTCACCTTC
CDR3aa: CASSDDLYGFFTF

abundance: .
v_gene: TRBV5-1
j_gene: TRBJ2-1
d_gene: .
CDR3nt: TGCGCCAGCAGGTCCCCAGGGCACAGCTCCTACAATGAGCAGTTCTTC
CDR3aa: CASRSPGHSSYNEQFF

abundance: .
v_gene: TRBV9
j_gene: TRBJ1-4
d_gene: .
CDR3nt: TGTGCCAGCAGCGGCAGGGTGACTAATGAAAAACTGTTTTTT
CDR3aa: CASSGRVTNEKLFF

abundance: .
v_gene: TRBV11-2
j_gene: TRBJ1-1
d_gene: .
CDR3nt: TGTGCCAGCAGCCGGTACAGTACAGGGCGAGGAACCTGGAGCACTGAAGCTTTCTTT
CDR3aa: CASSRYSTGRGTWSTEAFF

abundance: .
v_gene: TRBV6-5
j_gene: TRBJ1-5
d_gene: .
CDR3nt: TGTGCCAGCAGTCGAAGTGGAGCCCAGCATTTT
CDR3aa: CASSRSGAQHF

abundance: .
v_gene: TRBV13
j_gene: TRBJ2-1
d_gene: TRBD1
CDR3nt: TGTGCCAGCAGACGTGAGGGACAGGGGGCATGGGAGCAGTTCTTC
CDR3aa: CASRREGQGAWEQFF

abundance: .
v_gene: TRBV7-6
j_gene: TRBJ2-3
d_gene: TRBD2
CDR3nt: TGTGCCAGCAGGAAGGGTTTTCTAGCGGGGGGCACAGATACGCAGTATTTT
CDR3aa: CASRKGFLAGGTDTQYF

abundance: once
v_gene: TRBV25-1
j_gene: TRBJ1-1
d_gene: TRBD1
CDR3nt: TGTGCCAGCAGTACCCATGACAGGGAGGTGGCTGAAGCTTTCTTT
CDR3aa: CASSTHDREVAEAFF

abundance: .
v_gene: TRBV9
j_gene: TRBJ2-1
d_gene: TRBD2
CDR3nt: TGTGCCAGCAGCGTAGCAGCGGGGGGCCTCTCCTACAATGAGCAGTTCTTC
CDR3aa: CASSVAAGGLSYNEQFF

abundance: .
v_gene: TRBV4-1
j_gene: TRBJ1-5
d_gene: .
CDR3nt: TGCGCCAGCAGCCAAGCTCGGGGGGCGGGGAGCAATCAGCCCCAGCATTTT
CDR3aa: CASSQARGAGSNQPQHF

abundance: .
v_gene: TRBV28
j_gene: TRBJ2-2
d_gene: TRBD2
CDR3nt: TGTGCCAGCCGAAGCGGGGGGGGAAGTGACACCGGGGAGCTGTTTTTT
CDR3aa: CASRSGGGSDTGELFF

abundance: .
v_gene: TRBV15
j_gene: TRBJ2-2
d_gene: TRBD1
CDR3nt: TGTGCCACCAGCAGGGACAGGGGTTTAACCGGGGAGCTGTTTTTT
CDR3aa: CATSRDRGLTGELFF

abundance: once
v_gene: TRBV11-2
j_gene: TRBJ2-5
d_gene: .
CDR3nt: TGTGCCAGCAGCTTAGTCGGGACACGCTGGGAGACCCAGTACTTC
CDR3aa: CASSLVGTRWETQYF

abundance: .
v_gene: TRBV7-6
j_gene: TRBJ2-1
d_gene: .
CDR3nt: TGTGCCAGCAGCTTAGGGCCTGAGCAGTTCTTC
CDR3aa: CASSLGPEQFF

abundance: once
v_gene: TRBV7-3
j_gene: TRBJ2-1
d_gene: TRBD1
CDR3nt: TGTGCCAGCAGCTTACGACAGGGTTTGGACAATGAGCAGTTCTTC
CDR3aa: CASSLRQGLDNEQFF

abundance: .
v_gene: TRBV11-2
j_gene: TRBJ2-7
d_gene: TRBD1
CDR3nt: TGTGCCAGCAGCCGGGACAGGGAGGCCCATCTCTACGAGCAGTACTTC
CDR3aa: CASSRDREAHLYEQYF

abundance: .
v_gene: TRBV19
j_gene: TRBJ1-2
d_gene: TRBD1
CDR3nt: TGTGCCAGTAGGACCACAGGGGTTCAAGGCTACACCTTC
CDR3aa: CASRTTGVQGYTF

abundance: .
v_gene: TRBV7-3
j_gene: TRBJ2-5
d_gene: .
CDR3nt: TGTGCCAGCAGCGGGGGGACAGAAGAGACCCAGTACTTC
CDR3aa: CASSGGTEETQYF

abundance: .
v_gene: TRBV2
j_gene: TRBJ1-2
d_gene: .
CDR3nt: TGTGCCAGCAGTGAAAGGGGGAACTATGGCTACACCTTC
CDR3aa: CASSERGNYGYTF

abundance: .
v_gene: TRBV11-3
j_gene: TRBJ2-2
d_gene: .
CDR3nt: TGTGCCAGCAGCTCATCAGAGGTAACCGGGGAGCTGTTTTTT
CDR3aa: CASSSSEVTGELFF

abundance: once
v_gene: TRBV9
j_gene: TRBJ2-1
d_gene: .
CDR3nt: TGTGCCAGCAGCGGCGGACTGTCCTACAATGAGCAGTTCTTC
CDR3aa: CASSGGLSYNEQFF